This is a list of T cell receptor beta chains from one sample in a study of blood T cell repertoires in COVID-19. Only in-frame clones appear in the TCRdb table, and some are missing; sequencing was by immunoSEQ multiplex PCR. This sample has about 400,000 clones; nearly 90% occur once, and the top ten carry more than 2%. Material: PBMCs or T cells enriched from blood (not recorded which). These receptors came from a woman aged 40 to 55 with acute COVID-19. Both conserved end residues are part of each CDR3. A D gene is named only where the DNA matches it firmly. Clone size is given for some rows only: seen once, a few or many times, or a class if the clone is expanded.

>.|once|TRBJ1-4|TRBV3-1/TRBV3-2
CASSQDANTDNEKLFF
TGTGCCAGCAGCCAAGATGCCAACACCGATAATGAAAAACTGTTTTTT
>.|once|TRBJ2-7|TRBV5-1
CASSFGEGAYEQYF
TGCGCCAGCAGCTTCGGGGAGGGGGCCTACGAGCAGTACTTC
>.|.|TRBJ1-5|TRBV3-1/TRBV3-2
CASSQLGGNQPQHF
TGTGCCAGCAGCCAACTCGGTGGCAATCAGCCCCAGCATTTT
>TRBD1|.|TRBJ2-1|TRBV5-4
CASSLRKGQSYNEQFF
TGTGCCAGCAGCTTGCGGAAGGGACAGTCCTACAATGAGCAGTTCTTC
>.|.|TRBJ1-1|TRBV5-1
CASSLEGGVGNTEAFF
TGCGCCAGCAGCTTGGAAGGCGGGGTCGGGAACACTGAAGCTTTCTTT
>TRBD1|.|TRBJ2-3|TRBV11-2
CASSWTGGTDTQYF
TGTGCCAGCAGCTGGACAGGGGGAACAGATACGCAGTATTTT
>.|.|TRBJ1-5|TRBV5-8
CASSSLDSNQPQHF
TGTGCCAGCAGCTCCCTGGACAGTAATCAGCCCCAGCATTTT
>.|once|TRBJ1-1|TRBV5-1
CASSLGPVGGPAAFF
TGCGCCAGCAGCTTGGGGCCAGTGGGGGGACCGGCAGCTTTCTTT
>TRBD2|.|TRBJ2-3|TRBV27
CASIPGVALSGGQTDTQYF
TGTGCCAGCATCCCCGGAGTCGCGTTGAGCGGGGGGCAGACAGATACGCAGTATTTT
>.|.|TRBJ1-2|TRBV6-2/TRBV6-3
CASSYGEGEGRGYTF
TGTGCCAGCAGTTACGGCGAGGGGGAAGGGCGAGGCTACACCTTC
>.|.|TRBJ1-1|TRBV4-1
CASSQEVAMNTEAFF
TGCGCCAGCAGCCAAGAAGTAGCTATGAACACTGAAGCTTTCTTT
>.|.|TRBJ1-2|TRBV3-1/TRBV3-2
CASSQVTDNYGYTF
TGTGCCAGCAGCCAAGTCACAGACAACTATGGCTACACCTTC
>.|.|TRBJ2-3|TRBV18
CASSPLQGGADTQYF
TGTGCCAGCTCACCCTTACAGGGTGGAGCAGATACGCAGTATTTT
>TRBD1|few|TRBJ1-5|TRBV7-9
CASSSPTGNQPQHF
TGTGCCAGCAGCTCACCGACAGGGAATCAGCCCCAGCATTTT
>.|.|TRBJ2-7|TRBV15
CATSREQGYGYEQYF
TGTGCCACCAGCAGAGAGCAGGGTTACGGGTACGAGCAGTACTTC
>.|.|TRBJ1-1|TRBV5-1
CASSLRDTEAFF
TGCGCCAGCAGCTTGCGGGACACTGAAGCTTTCTTT
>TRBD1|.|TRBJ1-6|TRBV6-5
CASSYSGQGVSPLHF
TGTGCCAGCAGTTACTCGGGACAGGGAGTTTCACCCCTCCACTTT
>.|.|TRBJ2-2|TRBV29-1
CSVGNSYTGELFF
TGCAGCGTTGGGAACAGTTACACCGGGGAGCTGTTTTTT
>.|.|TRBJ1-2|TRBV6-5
CASSYQPYLQGPGYTF
TGTGCCAGCAGTTACCAGCCCTACTTACAGGGTCCGGGCTACACCTTC
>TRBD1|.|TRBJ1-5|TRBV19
CASSPDRGDQPQHF
TGTGCCAGTAGCCCCGACAGGGGAGATCAGCCCCAGCATTTT
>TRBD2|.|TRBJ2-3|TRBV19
CASSIESSGGADTQYF
TGTGCCAGTAGTATCGAGAGTAGCGGGGGGGCAGATACGCAGTATTTT
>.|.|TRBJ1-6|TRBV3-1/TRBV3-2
CASSKSPNSPLHF
TGTGCCAGCAGCAAAAGCCCCAATTCACCCCTCCACTTT
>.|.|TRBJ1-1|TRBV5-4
CASRLVDRHMNTEAFF
TGTGCCAGCAGACTGGTTGACAGGCACATGAACACTGAAGCTTTCTTT
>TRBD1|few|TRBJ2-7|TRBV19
CASSPAGGPNEQYF
TGTGCCAGTAGTCCAGCAGGGGGACCCAACGAGCAGTACTTC
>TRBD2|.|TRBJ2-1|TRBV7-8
CASSLVALAGGYNEQFF
TGTGCCAGCAGCTTAGTCGCGCTAGCGGGGGGGTACAATGAGCAGTTCTTC
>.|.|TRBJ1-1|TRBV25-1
CASSEARGGNTEAFF
TGTGCCAGCAGTGAGGCCCGAGGGGGGAACACTGAAGCTTTCTTT
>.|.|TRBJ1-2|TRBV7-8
CASSPGEGHYGYTF
TGTGCCAGCAGCCCCGGGGAGGGGCACTATGGCTACACCTTC
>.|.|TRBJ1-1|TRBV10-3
CAISVEGASDTEAFF
TGTGCCATCAGTGTGGAAGGGGCTTCGGACACTGAAGCTTTCTTT
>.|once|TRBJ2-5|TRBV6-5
CASKEGSAMKPTQYF
TGTGCCAGCAAAGAAGGGAGTGCTATGAAACCGACCCAGTACTTC
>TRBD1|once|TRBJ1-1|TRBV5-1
CASSYLQGVTEAFF
TGCGCCAGCAGCTACTTACAGGGGGTTACTGAAGCTTTCTTT
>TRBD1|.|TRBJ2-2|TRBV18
CASSKGGRPNTGELFF
TGTGCCAGCTCAAAAGGGGGCAGGCCGAACACCGGGGAGCTGTTTTTT
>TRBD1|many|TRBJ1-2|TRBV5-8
CASSFLPTGEFDGYTF
TGTGCCAGCAGCTTCCTACCGACAGGGGAATTCGATGGCTACACCTTC